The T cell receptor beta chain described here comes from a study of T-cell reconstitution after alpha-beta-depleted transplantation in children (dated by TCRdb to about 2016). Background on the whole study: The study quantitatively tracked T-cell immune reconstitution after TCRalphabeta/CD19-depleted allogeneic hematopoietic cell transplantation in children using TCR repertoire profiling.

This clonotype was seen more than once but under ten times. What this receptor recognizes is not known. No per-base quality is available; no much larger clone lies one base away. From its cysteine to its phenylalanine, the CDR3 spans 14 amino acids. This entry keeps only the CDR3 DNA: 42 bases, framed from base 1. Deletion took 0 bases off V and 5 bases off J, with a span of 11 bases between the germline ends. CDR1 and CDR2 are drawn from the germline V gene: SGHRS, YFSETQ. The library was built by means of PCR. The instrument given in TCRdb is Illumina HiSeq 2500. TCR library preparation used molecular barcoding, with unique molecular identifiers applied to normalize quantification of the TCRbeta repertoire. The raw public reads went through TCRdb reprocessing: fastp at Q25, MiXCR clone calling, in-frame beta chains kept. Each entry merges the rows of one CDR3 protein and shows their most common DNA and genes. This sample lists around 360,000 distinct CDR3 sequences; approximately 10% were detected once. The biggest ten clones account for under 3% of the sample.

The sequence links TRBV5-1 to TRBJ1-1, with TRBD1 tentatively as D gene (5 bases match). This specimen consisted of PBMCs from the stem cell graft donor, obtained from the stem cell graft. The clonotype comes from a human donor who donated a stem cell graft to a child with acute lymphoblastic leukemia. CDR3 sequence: CASSLDLEGTEAFF. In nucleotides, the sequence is TGCGCCAGCAGCTTGGATTTGGAGGGGACTGAAGCTTTCTTT.